Listed here is a single T cell receptor (beta chain). The sample holds many counts of this clonotype. This clone's antigen is unknown. Per-base qualities were not stored, and no clone one base away is much larger. CDR3 length: 14 amino acids, cysteine to phenylalanine. Just the 42-base CDR3 DNA is kept, in frame starting at base 1. From a lookup of the germline V gene, CDR1 and CDR2 are MNHNS and SASEGT. V gives up 5 bases and J gives up 2 bases, and the segment between their germline ends measures 11 bases. The data are from a study of identical twins (dated by TCRdb to about 2016). Turning to the overall study: To test whether fetal clonotypes persist, the study used deep sequencing on TCR alpha and beta repertoires from monozygotic twins, unrelated adults of various ages, and cord blood. To rule out contamination, replicate twin experiments were performed at different times with different library preparation protocols.

Every donor in the study was a healthy Caucasian. Three pairs of female monozygotic twins, all aged roughly 18 to 29 years, made up the twin cohort. Peripheral blood mononuclear cells were used as the source from which RNA for TCR libraries was isolated. The library was generated by 5' RACE. Sequencing took place on an Illumina HiSeq 2000. A universal primer binding site was introduced by template switching, and a unique molecular identifier was present in the final cDNA, enabling accurate counting of TCR cDNA molecules. First-strand cDNA for TCR alpha and beta chains was synthesized from specific primers in the conserved constant-segment region. To control for contamination, each cDNA library was double barcoded with a SMART-Mk sample barcode plus Illumina barcodes. TruSeq adapter sequences, together with Illumina sample barcodes, were added in two successive PCR steps. TCR alpha and beta cDNA libraries were sequenced on the Illumina HiSeq platform with custom primers. In the source study's methods: Raw reads were processed with MiGEC to extract unique molecular identifiers, and MiXCR was used to determine CDR3 positions. Recombination models were inferred per individual with the repgenHMM and IGoR tools using an EM algorithm. Shared clonotypes were analyzed with the tcR package in R, and sharing was normalized by the product of cloneset sizes. To study raw recombination free of thymic and clonal selection effects, out-of-frame nonproductive sequences were analyzed. In-frame beta chains were kept once TCRdb had trimmed the public reads at Q25 with fastp and called clones with MiXCR. Here each entry gathers all rows of one CDR3 protein and keeps the most common genes and DNA. The V and J calls come from TCRdb's annotation, not from the publication. The table for this sample lists about 570,000 distinct CDR3 sequences; 9% to 10% of them were counted only once. Under 3% of the sample rests with the top ten.

Study-wide conclusions, independent of this receptor: In beta out-of-frame sequences, excess twin sharing was weaker, because having fewer shared sequences lowered the signal-to-noise ratio. Abundant cord blood beta clonotypes had fewer insertions, young adult naive repertoires showed a similar but weaker trend, and memory repertoires showed no such trend. Because the same donors could not be followed over many years, conclusions were based on cross-sectional statistical analysis. Out-of-frame TCR alpha sharing in monozygotic twins was systematically underestimated by recombination models, whereas sharing between unrelated individuals was in agreement with the recombination models. Compared with coincidental sharing between unrelated individuals, out-of-frame TCR alpha sequences shared between twins showed an excess of sequences with low generation probability. Invariant T cells such as MAIT and iNKT could partly confound zero-insertion analyses, although diverse VJ usage argued against such confounding for most clonotypes.

The same data also contributed to another study, on yellow fever vaccine responses in identical twins. As the second publication notes: The authors reported that the T cell response to vaccination in identical twins appeared partly convergent and partly personalized. In the study, vaccine-responding T cell clones were precisely tracked in identical twins.

The V and J segments used are TRBV6-1 and TRBJ2-3; the best D guess is TRBD1, with 5 bases matching. Material: PBMCs. This receptor was taken from a woman under 30 in good health. The DNA reads TGTGCCAGCAGTCCCCGGACAAACACAGATACGCAGTATTTT. Protein translation: CASSPRTNTDTQYF.